The T cell receptor (beta chain) under discussion was sequenced for a study of T cell responses to AZD1222 COVID-19 vaccine. In the case of this clone: The target antigen is unknown.

Some clones are missing from TCRdb's copy, which holds only in-frame ones; the method was immunoSEQ multiplex PCR. The top ten clones hold 3.1% of a sample with 100,000 to 150,000 clones, 80% to 90% of them seen once. The CDR3 length is 15 residues. With 1 base removed from V and 8 bases from J, the gap between germline ends came to 12 bases. The germline gives CDR1 LGHDT, CDR2 YNNKEL (reference sequence). Study-level points and caveats: Baseline seropositivity characterized only a handful of AZD1222 recipients.

The specimen was peripheral blood, collected on day 0 of AZD1222 vaccination. The receptor comes from an adult in good health. The chain joins TRBV3-1 (or the pseudogene TRBV3-2) to TRBJ1-6; TRBD1 might be the D (5 bases). The CDR3 loop reads CASSQVAGKDSPLHF. As DNA, the CDR3 is TGTGCCAGCAGCCAAGTTGCAGGGAAGGATTCACCCCTCCACTTT.